This passage covers 8 T cell receptor beta chains from one sample sequenced in a study of blood T cell repertoires in COVID-19. This table comes from immunoSEQ multiplex PCR, and its TCRdb copy is limited to in-frame clones, with some not included. Among fewer than 300,000 clones listed, about 88% were seen once. The sequenced sample was peripheral blood. These receptors were taken from a human donor with COVID-19, enrolled during active disease. The donor label of this sample is uncertain.

The rearrangement uses TRBV29-1 and TRBJ2-7; tentative D call: TRBD2 (6 bases). The V and J ends lost 1 base and 2 bases respectively, with 15 bases between them. CDR1 SQVTM and CDR2 ANQGSEA come from the germline V gene. There are 15 residues in the CDR3. As DNA, the CDR3 is TGCAGCGTTGAAGGTTTGTGGGGGGAAACCTACGAGCAGTACTTC. This sequence encodes CSVEGLWGETYEQYF.

This sequence joins TRBV7-3 and TRBJ2-5; TRBD2 agrees at 11 bases. The CDR3 sequence is 15 residues long. Germline CDR1 SGHTA, CDR2 FQGTGA. V lost 1 base to trimming and J lost 6 bases; unmatched junction nucleotides: 4. The DNA for the CDR3 is TGTGCCAGCAGCTTAAGACTAGCGGGATCACAGACCCAGTACTTC. Translation gives CASSLRLAGSQTQYF.

The V call is TRBV19, the J call TRBJ2-1, with 8 bases lining up with TRBD2. Germline CDR1 is LNHDA and CDR2 is SQIVND (reference sequence). V was clipped by 6 bases and J by 0 bases; unmatched bases: 1. The CDR3 contains 14 residues. The CDR3 sequence is CASSTSGSYNEQFF. The CDR3 DNA sequence: TGTGCCAGTAGCACTAGCGGCTCCTACAATGAGCAGTTCTTC.

J is TRBJ1-5 and V is TRBV15, with 8 nucleotides matching TRBD1. Germline V lookup: CDR1 LNHNV, CDR2 YYDKDF (reference sequence). The CDR3 has 17 residues. The V gene end was trimmed by 3 bases and the J gene end by 9 bases; junction bases not matched to a gene: 16. CDR3 nucleotides: TGTGCCACCAGCAGCCCCAGAAATACAGGGGGGGTACGGCCCCAGCATTTT. As protein: CATSSPRNTGGVRPQHF.

The V and J genes are TRBV29-1 and TRBJ2-1; TRBD2 matches at 10 bases. This CDR3 is built from 16 residues. Germline V gives CDR1 SQVTM, CDR2 ANQGSEA. Trimming at V came to 2 bases and at J to 9 bases, leaving 13 bases not matched to a gene. The CDR3 protein is CSVERGGLAGVFEQFF. The CDR3 DNA sequence: TGCAGCGTTGAAAGGGGGGGGCTAGCGGGAGTATTTGAGCAGTTCTTC.

V and J are TRBV9 and TRBJ1-4; a possible D gene is TRBD1 (6 bases). V shed 0 bases and J shed 7 bases, with 10 bases lying between them. CDR3 length: 14 amino acids. Looked up from germline, CDR1 is SGDLS and CDR2 is YYNGEE. CDR3 sequence reads: CASSVGTGSEKLFF. The DNA for the CDR3 is TGTGCCAGCAGCGTAGGCACAGGGAGTGAAAAACTGTTTTTT.

The chain couples TRBV21-1 to TRBJ2-2; the D call in the table, TRBD2, was not verified against the DNA. TRBV21-1 is annotated as a pseudogene. CDR3 length: 16 amino acids. Here the CDR3 reads CASSNRTSRNTGELFF. CDR3 nucleotide sequence: TGTGCCAGCAGCAACAGGACTAGCAGGAACACCGGGGAGCTGTTTTTT.

This chain joins TRBV2 and TRBJ2-1, with TRBD1 matching 10 bases. V dropped 6 bases and J dropped 4; count of bases not matched to a gene: 6. This CDR3 is built from 15 residues. From germline, CDR1 is SNHLY and CDR2 FYNNEI. CDR3: CASRSGQGSYNEQFF. As DNA, the CDR3 is TGTGCCAGCAGATCGGGACAGGGGAGTTACAATGAGCAGTTCTTC.